This TCR beta chain was documented in a study of somatic mutations in cytotoxic T cells in rheumatoid arthritis. At the level of the study: Purity of nearly 100% was reached when some V beta antibody-stained T-cell populations were flow-sorted, including V beta1+ cells sequenced for TCRB. Whole-study findings and limits: Slight underrepresentation of TRBV07 in rheumatoid arthritis patients was not adjusted for multiple comparisons. Rheumatoid arthritis patients showed CD8+ clonality increasing with age, unlike healthy controls.

Per the original data handling: Among patient CD8+ clones larger than 1%, matches to published virus-specific TCRB sequences were rare. Produced via immunoSEQ multiplex PCR; TCRdb's table is partial and in-frame only. V and J calls and clone size are as listed in that table; D and trimming were resolved from the DNA. The table has about 30,000 clones, approximately 78% seen once. Remarks on this clone: Its target is not known.

Trimming left V 0 bases short and J 0 bases short, with 6 bases between. This CDR3 has 14 residues. Germline CDR1 and CDR2: MNHNY and SVGAGI (reference sequence). The clonotype was recovered from an adult with rheumatoid arthritis. The sequenced sample consisted of CD8+ T cells sorted from blood. This chain connects TRBV6-6 to TRBJ2-7; D not certain. The CDR3 spells CASSYSAPSYEQYF. The CDR3, as DNA: TGTGCCAGCAGTTACTCAGCACCCTCCTACGAGCAGTACTTC.